A single sample is the source of the 21 T cell receptor beta chains below, sequenced in a study of a mutant IDH1 vaccine in newly diagnosed glioma (dated by TCRdb to the early 2020s). Receptor libraries were prepared by the immunoSEQ multiplex PCR assay. The clones in this table, taken by TCRdb from immuneACCESS, are in-frame only. Not every clone is retained; where verified, under half of the shortfall comes from an unresolved V gene, and the cause of the rest is unknown. Here the sample has some 60,000 clones; about 87% occur a single time. Of the sample, approximately 1.4% falls within the top ten clones. No antigen is known for these receptors. What the time point label conveys for this sample: week 23, last vaccination. A 20-mer mutant IDH1 peptide at 300 micrograms in Montanide made up each vaccine dose, which was injected subcutaneously together with topical imiquimod. Here the sequenced sample was PBMCs, taken from a glioma patient whose treatment included an IDH1 peptide vaccine. Receptor source: a man between 40 and 49 years old with glioma.

This clone was seen more than once but under ten times. The J gene is TRBJ1-2, the V gene TRBV6-1; 7 bases match TRBD1. The junction had 7 bases not matched to a gene; V was cut back by 6 bases and J by 0 bases. CDR1 MNHNS and CDR2 SASEGT come from the germline V gene. CDR3 length equals 15 residues. CDR3 nucleotides: TGTGCCAGCAGGGACCGACAGGGTTCTAACTATGGCTACACCTTC. Residues: CASRDRQGSNYGYTF.

CDR3 in DNA: TGTGCCAGCAGCCGCCGGGACGGCATAACCTACGAGCAGTACTTC. It translates to CASSRRDGITYEQYF. This chain connects TRBV5-6 to TRBJ2-7, with D tentatively TRBD1 or TRBD2 (5 bases each). Per the germline V gene, CDR1 is SGHDT and CDR2 is YYEEEE. V shed 4 bases and J shed 2 bases, with 16 bases lying between them. The CDR3 has 15 amino acids.

The rearrangement uses TRBV9 and TRBJ1-3, with D possibly matching TRBD1 (6 bases). The CDR3 spans 15 residues. In germline, CDR1 is SGDLS, CDR2 YYNGEE. V lost 6 bases and J lost 0, with 13 bases in between. The CDR3 loop is CASTSGALSGNTIYF. In DNA form, the CDR3 reads TGTGCCAGCACGTCAGGGGCCCTCTCTGGAAACACCATATATTTT. Variable domain in full (rest from reference TRBV9 and TRBJ1-3): DSGVTQTPKHLITATGQRVTLRCSPRSGDLSVYWYQQSLDQGLQFLIQYYNGEERAKGNILERFSAQQFPDLHSELNLSSLELGDSALYFCASTSGALSGNTIYFGEGSWLTVV.

The chain has TRBV7-8 and TRBJ1-1; D might be TRBD1 (5 bases). Deletions cut 5 bases from V and 1 base from J, with 11 bases between. The CDR3 spans 14 residues. Germline assignment: CDR1 SGHVS and CDR2 FQNEAQ. The CDR3 here is CASSLVQGNTEAFF. The CDR3, as DNA: TGTGCCAGCAGCCTAGTGCAGGGGAACACTGAAGCTTTCTTT.

The rearrangement joins TRBV7-8 to TRBJ2-5; D is ambiguous. CDR3 length equals 13 residues. Germline assignment: CDR1 SGHVS and CDR2 FQNEAQ. V was pared by 0 bases and J by 1 base, with 3 bases between. The CDR3 nucleotides read TGTGCCAGCAGCTTAGCCCCCCAAGAGACCCAGTACTTC. Amino acid sequence: CASSLAPQETQYF. Drawing the rest from reference TRBV7-8 and TRBJ2-5, the complete variable domain is GAGVSQSPRYKVAKRGQDVALRCDPISGHVSLFWYQQALGQGPEFLTYFQNEAQLDKSGLPSDRFFAERPEGSVSTLKIQRTQQEDSAVYLCASSLAPQETQYFGPGTRLLVL.

J is TRBJ2-7 and V is TRBV6-6; unclear D gene. Per germline, CDR1 MNHNY and CDR2 SVGAGI (reference sequence). This CDR3 is 13 amino acids long. V was cut by 6 bases and J by 0 bases, with 9 bases left in between. The DNA for the CDR3 is TGTGCCAGCAGCAAGGAGATCTCCTACGAGCAGTACTTC. This codes for CASSKEISYEQYF.

This chain uses TRBV6-5 with TRBJ2-7; 9 positions agree with TRBD1. Germline V gene data show CDR1 as MNHEY and CDR2 as SVGAGI. The CDR3 spans 14 residues. Trimming at V came to 2 bases and at J to 2 bases, leaving 1 base not matched to a gene. In nucleotides, the CDR3 is TGTGCCAGCAGTTACGGACAGGGGACCTACGAGCAGTACTTC. Amino acid sequence: CASSYGQGTYEQYF.

The V gene is TRBV6-1, the J gene TRBJ1-4; no reliable D call. CDR1 and CDR2 from the germline V gene are MNHNS and SASEGT. V dropped 6 bases and J dropped 7 bases, with 9 bases sitting between them. This CDR3 contains 12 residues. The CDR3: CASRGLGEKLFF. DNA of the CDR3: TGTGCCAGCAGAGGGTTGGGTGAAAAACTGTTTTTT.

V usage is TRBV4-3 and J usage is TRBJ2-1; possible D gene TRBD1, 7 bases. The CDR3 is made up of 15 amino acids. Trimming left V 4 bases short and J 4 bases short, with 14 bases between. CDR1 and CDR2 from the germline V gene are LGHNA and YSLEER. CDR3 protein: CASSPGGTEYNEQFF. CDR3 DNA: TGCGCCAGCAGCCCTGGCGGGACAGAGTACAATGAGCAGTTCTTC.

The genes are TRBV11-1 and TRBJ1-4; tentative D call: TRBD1 (5 bases). Trimming stripped 3 bases from V and 5 bases from J, with 10 bases between. Germline-derived CDR1 and CDR2 are SGHAT and FQDESV (reference sequence). The CDR3 totals 14 residues. As DNA, the CDR3 is TGTGCCAGCAGCTTGGGGACGGGAAATGAAAAACTGTTTTTT. Its protein is CASSLGTGNEKLFF.

This clone was observed once. The chain employs TRBV7-9 and TRBJ1-2; no firm D call. CDR1 and CDR2 (germline): SEHNR, FQNEAQ (reference sequence). The CDR3 runs 12 residues. V was clipped by 5 bases and J by 6 bases, with 10 bases between them. The CDR3 sequence is CASSQGSNGYTF. In nucleotides, the CDR3 is TGTGCCAGCAGCCAAGGGAGTAATGGCTACACCTTC.

The chain combines TRBV29-1 with TRBJ2-7; 7 positions agree with TRBD1. The V segment lost 2 bases and the J segment 5 bases; nucleotides outside the gene matches: 3. CDR3 length: 12 amino acids. Germline CDR1 and CDR2: SQVTM and ANQGSEA. CDR3 protein: CSVEQGVHEQYF. The CDR3 coding sequence is TGCAGCGTTGAACAGGGGGTCCACGAGCAGTACTTC.

The rearrangement uses TRBV6-5 and TRBJ1-4; the D gene is possibly TRBD1 (5 bases). CDR1 and CDR2 (germline): MNHEY, SVGAGI. CDR3 length: 15 amino acids. With 2 bases removed from V and 8 bases from J, the gap between germline ends came to 15 bases. CDR3 loop: CASSYAEGSGEKLFF. The CDR3 bases are TGTGCCAGCAGTTACGCGGAGGGGAGTGGGGAAAAACTGTTTTTT.

The V gene is TRBV4-3, the J gene TRBJ2-7, with TRBD2 matching over 8 bases. From germline, CDR1 is LGHNA and CDR2 YSLEER. The CDR3 is 15 residues long. The junction had 3 bases not matched to a gene; V was cut back by 2 bases and J by 0 bases. The CDR3 region has the DNA TGCGCCAGCAGCCAAATTAGCGGGAACTCCTACGAGCAGTACTTC. Translating gives CASSQISGNSYEQYF.

The chain combines TRBV25-1 with TRBJ2-1; D possibly matches TRBD1 or TRBD2 (5 bases each). V was shortened by 8 bases and J by 6 bases, with 20 bases between the two germline ends. The germline CDR1 and CDR2 sequences are MGHDK and SYGVNS. The CDR3 is 15 amino acids. The CDR3 DNA sequence: TGTGCCAGCGCCCTAGGAGGAAAGGGGCTCAATGAGCAGTTCTTC. It codes for CASALGGKGLNEQFF.

The chain recombines TRBV5-6 with TRBJ1-2; TRBD1 agrees at 7 bases. The CDR3 is 18 residues long. Germline lookup yields CDR1 SGHDT and CDR2 YYEEEE. V shed 3 bases, J shed 4 bases, and the junction held 18 bases outside the gene matches. The CDR3: CASSSRQGPLPLIYGYTF. The CDR3 coding sequence is TGTGCCAGCAGCTCAAGACAGGGCCCTCTCCCTCTGATCTATGGCTACACCTTC.

The chain uses TRBV4-1 and TRBJ2-5; possibly TRBD2 for D (6 bases). Looked up from germline, CDR1 is MGHRA and CDR2 is YSYEKL. The ends were cut back, 4 bases at V and 9 bases at J, with 15 bases in the middle. The CDR3 is made up of 13 amino acids. CDR3 protein: CASSPGTSGPQYF. CDR3 DNA: TGCGCCAGCAGCCCCGGGACTTCTGGGCCCCAGTACTTC.

V and J are TRBV6-5 and TRBJ2-5; either TRBD1 or TRBD2 may fit D (5 bases each). Trimming stripped 2 bases from V and 5 bases from J, with 12 bases between. There are 14 residues in the CDR3. Germline assignment: CDR1 MNHEY and CDR2 SVGAGI. DNA of the CDR3: TGTGCCAGCAGTTACGGGGGAATGATGGAGACCCAGTACTTC. It is translated as CASSYGGMMETQYF.

Note on this clone: Other DNA sequences in this specimen translate into the identical CDR3. The V gene is TRBV9, the J gene TRBJ2-2, with D hard to call. From germline, CDR1 is SGDLS and CDR2 YYNGEE. This CDR3 region has 12 residues. V lost 0 bases and J 6 bases, leaving 3 bases between the germline ends. The CDR3 is CASSVVPGELFF. The CDR3, as DNA: TGTGCCAGCAGCGTAGTCCCCGGGGAGCTGTTTTTT. Together with reference TRBV9 and TRBJ2-2, the CDR3 gives the full variable domain: DSGVTQTPKHLITATGQRVTLRCSPRSGDLSVYWYQQSLDQGLQFLIQYYNGEERAKGNILERFSAQQFPDLHSELNLSSLELGDSALYFCASSVVPGELFFGEGSRLTVL.

J is TRBJ1-1 and V is TRBV7-9; D is undetermined. Germline values: CDR1 SEHNR, CDR2 FQNEAQ (reference sequence). V shed 6 bases and J shed 3 bases, with 17 bases lying between them. The CDR3 has 15 amino acids. In DNA, the CDR3 is TGTGCCAGCAGTTCCAGAGCGGGCGAGGACACTGAAGCTTTCTTT. It specifies CASSSRAGEDTEAFF. The entire variable domain, with the rest obtained from reference TRBV7-9 and TRBJ1-1, is as follows: DTGVSQNPRHKITKRGQNVTFRCDPISEHNRLYWYRQTLGQGPEFLTYFQNEAQLEKSRLLSDRFSAERPKGSFSTLEIQRTEQGDSAMYLCASSSRAGEDTEAFFGQGTRLTVV.

This chain links TRBV7-8 with TRBJ2-7; D is perhaps TRBD1 (6 bases). The CDR3 length is 14 residues. Germline values: CDR1 SGHVS, CDR2 FQNEAQ. The germline V and J ends were trimmed by 1 base and 2 bases, with 9 bases remaining between them. In DNA form, the CDR3 reads TGTGCCAGCAGCTTAGACAGGGATACCTACGAGCAGTACTTC. Protein sequence: CASSLDRDTYEQYF.